The source of this T cell receptor (beta chain) is a study of blood T cell repertoires in COVID-19. Across the whole study: Acute and convalescent COVID-19 specimens originated in the United States, Italy and Spain. Sources were T cells, B-cell-depleted T cells, or PBMCs; the material itself was cDNA or gDNA.

The CDR3 consists of 15 residues. The V gene's germline CDR1 is MNHNS and CDR2 SASEGT. The V segment lost 3 bases and the J segment 4 bases; nucleotides outside the gene matches: 7. The protocol was immunoSEQ multiplex PCR, while the TCRdb copy is restricted to in-frame clones and leaves out a portion. The sample contains some 100,000 clones, 92% of which appear only once. This TCR was recovered from a man aged 45-65 years with active COVID-19. Sequenced input: peripheral blood. The rearrangement joins TRBV6-1 to TRBJ1-2; 8 bases align to TRBD1. The CDR3 DNA reads TGTGCCAGCAGTGACCGGACAGGGAGCCTCTATGGCTACACCTTC. Encoded protein: CASSDRTGSLYGYTF.